This T cell receptor beta chain was identified during a study of technical replicates of blood from a handful of donors. The protocol was immunoSEQ multiplex PCR, while the TCRdb copy is restricted to in-frame clones and leaves out a portion. The table has tens of thousands of clones, 75% to 90% seen once; the top ten hold roughly 4.6%. CDR3 size: 12 residues. The V gene's germline CDR1 is SGHDT and CDR2 YYEEEE. With 1 base removed from V and 6 bases from J, the gap between germline ends came to 8 bases. The TCR sequence derives from a human donor in good health. Some clones in this sample may be carry-over from other donors' samples. The sequencing input was PBMCs. The chain combines TRBV5-6 with TRBJ2-7; D ambiguous. The CDR3: CASSLYYSEQYF. CDR3 DNA sequence: TGTGCCAGCAGCTTGTACTACTCCGAGCAGTACTTC.